Listed below are T cell receptor beta chains from one sample, sequenced in a study of beta chain features in type 1 diabetes. This table comes from immunoSEQ multiplex PCR, and its TCRdb copy is limited to in-frame clones, with some not included. Among 680,000 or so clones listed, around 15% were seen once. The sequenced material came from naive CD4+ T cells from blood. The receptors were gathered from a man in his late teens or twenties with type 1 diabetes. The CDR3 runs from the conserved cysteine through the conserved F or W. D genes are given only for firm matches. The size of a clone is reported for some rows only, either as once, few or many, or as a class for expanded clones.

>TRBJ2-5|.|TRBV5-1|.
TGCGCCAGCAGCTTGGCGGTGGGGAACCAAGAGACCCAGTACTTC
CASSLAVGNQETQYF
>TRBJ2-7|.|TRBV10-3|.
TGTGCCATCAGTTCCGGGCCAGGGGAGCAGTACTTC
CAISSGPGEQYF
>TRBJ1-1|TRBD1|TRBV25-1|.
TGTGCCAGCAGTTCCCTGGGGACAGCCCAGAACACTGAAGCTTTCTTT
CASSSLGTAQNTEAFF
>TRBJ2-6|TRBD1|TRBV2|few
TGTGCCAGCAGCTGGGACAGCACCTCTGGGGCCAACGTCCTGACTTTC
CASSWDSTSGANVLTF
>TRBJ1-1|.|TRBV9|few
TGTGCCAGCAGCTCCCAGGGGTTCACTGAAGCTTTCTTT
CASSSQGFTEAFF
>TRBJ1-3|.|TRBV2|few
TGTGCCAGCAGTGATTGGGGAAACACCATATATTTT
CASSDWGNTIYF
>TRBJ1-2|.|TRBV30|.
TGTGCCTGGAGTGTACAGCCTGCCGCCGAGAGAGGCTACACCTTC
CAWSVQPAAERGYTF
>TRBJ2-1|.|TRBV5-4|few
TGTGCCAGCAGCCCCCAGGGGGGGGATGAGCAGTTCTTC
CASSPQGGDEQFF
>TRBJ1-4|TRBD1|TRBV4-2|.
TGTGCCAGCAGCCAACGGGACAGTGGTGAAAAACTGTTTTTT
CASSQRDSGEKLFF
>TRBJ1-6|TRBD1|TRBV11-1|few
TGTGCCAGCAGCGCAACCGGGACAGCCCTTTCAGCCCTCCACTTT
CASSATGTALSALHF
>TRBJ1-1|TRBD1|TRBV30|.
TGTGCCTGGAGTACGGGACAGCCGAACACTGAAGCTTTCTTT
CAWSTGQPNTEAFF
>TRBJ2-5|.|TRBV6-1|.
TGTGCCGGACAGACAGGGAGGACGGAGACCCAGTACTTC
CAGQTGRTETQYF
>TRBJ1-5|TRBD1|TRBV6-6|few
TGTGCCAGCAGTCTTCAGACAGGGACTAATCAGCCCCAGCATTTT
CASSLQTGTNQPQHF
>TRBJ1-3|TRBD1|TRBV30|few
TGTGCCTGGACCCCGGGACAGGGGCGAGGAAACACCATATATTTT
CAWTPGQGRGNTIYF
>TRBJ1-2|TRBD1|TRBV7-2|few
TGTGCCGGGGGGACAGGGGAAGGCTACACCTTC
CAGGTGEGYTF
>TRBJ1-1|TRBD1|TRBV18|.
TGTGCCAGCTCACCATTCGGACAGGGAGGGACTGAAGCTTTCTTT
CASSPFGQGGTEAFF
>TRBJ1-4|.|TRBV7-9|.
TGTGCCAGCAGCCGCGCCGGGGGGACTGAAAAACTGTTTTTT
CASSRAGGTEKLFF
>TRBJ2-3|.|TRBV7-3|.
TGTGCCAGCAGCTTAACCGGGGGCACAGATACGCAGTATTTT
CASSLTGGTDTQYF
>TRBJ1-6|TRBD1|TRBV9|few
TGTGCCAGCAGCGCCGGGACAGCCTCTAGGTCCTATAATTCACCCCTCCACTTT
CASSAGTASRSYNSPLHF
>TRBJ2-2|.|TRBV30|.
TGTGCCTGGAGAACAGGGAGTATGTTGGGCGGGGAGCTGTTTTTT
CAWRTGSMLGGELFF
>TRBJ1-5|.|TRBV30|.
TGTGCCTGGAGTGTGGGACACATAAGCAATCAGCCCCAGCATTTT
CAWSVGHISNQPQHF
>TRBJ1-5|.|TRBV30|.
TGTGCCTGGAGTGTACCGGCGGGACTGAGCAATCAGCCCCAGCATTTT
CAWSVPAGLSNQPQHF
>TRBJ1-5|.|TRBV29-1|few
TGCAGCGTTGGCGGGGGAGTAGGGCAGCCCCAGCATTTT
CSVGGGVGQPQHF